This entry lists 29 T cell receptor beta chains sequenced from one sample in a study of T cells in Graves' hyperthyroidism and ophthalmopathy. There were TCR beta CDR3 regions amplified from RNA transcripts. A first-round RT-PCR of the TCR CDR3 used the HTBI primer set. TCRdb re-called the multiplex PCR reads through MiXCR, storing one row per CDR3 protein. Of approximately 600,000 distinct CDR3 sequences listed, about 14% are singletons. Sequencing was done on a sample of blood. The origin of the receptors is a woman aged 18-30 years with Graves' ophthalmopathy.

The table lists this clonotype with many counts. One end of the junction varies from germline; a read error may be responsible. The chain has TRBV4-3 and TRBJ2-5; tentatively, D is TRBD1 (6 bases). Germline V gives CDR1 LGHNA, CDR2 YSLEER. This CDR3 has 11 residues. The CDR3 nucleotides read TGTGCCAGCAGCCAAGGGGGGACCCAGTACTTC. It encodes CASSQGGTQYF.

This clonotype has at least ten counts. The genes are TRBV27 and TRBJ2-1; D gene uncertain. CDR1 is MNHEY, CDR2 SMNVEV, per germline (reference sequence). The V end was cut by 0 bases, the J end by 6 bases, with 9 bases between. CDR3 size: 14 residues. CDR3 DNA sequence: TGTGCCAGCAGTTTATCAAACGACCCCAATGAGCAGTTCTTC. Translating gives CASSLSNDPNEQFF.

This clonotype appeared many times. This chain uses TRBV7-6 with TRBJ2-1; no clear D gene. This CDR3 is 18 amino acids long. Per germline, CDR1 SGHVS and CDR2 FNYEAQ. Between the trimmed V and J ends, which lost 2 bases and 0 bases, there was a span of 17 bases. This chain's CDR3 is CASSLRAIVASSYNEQFF. The CDR3, as DNA: TGTGCCAGCAGCTTAAGGGCCATAGTGGCGAGCTCCTACAATGAGCAGTTCTTC.

This clonotype was picked up many times. The rearrangement joins TRBV7-9 to TRBJ2-2; 7 positions agree with TRBD1. V lost 5 bases, J lost 1 base, and 7 bases stayed unmatched. Looked up from germline, CDR1 is SEHNR and CDR2 is FQNEAQ (reference sequence). The CDR3 runs 16 residues. CDR3 sequence: CASSPRDSLNTGELFF. Written as DNA, the CDR3 is TGTGCCAGCAGCCCCCGGGACAGCCTGAACACCGGGGAGCTGTTTTTT. The full variable domain, completed using reference TRBV7-9 and TRBJ2-2, is DTGVSQNPRHKITKRGQNVTFRCDPISEHNRLYWYRQTLGQGPEFLTYFQNEAQLEKSRLLSDRFSAERPKGSFSTLEIQRTEQGDSAMYLCASSPRDSLNTGELFFGEGSRLTVL.

The chain recombines TRBV6-1 with TRBJ1-3; 7 positions match TRBD1. From germline, CDR1 is MNHNS and CDR2 SASEGT. V was clipped by 6 bases and J by 2 bases; unmatched bases: 7. The CDR3 has 15 amino acids. Here the CDR3 DNA reads TGTGCCAGCAGGCCCGACCAGGGGGCTGGAAACACCATATATTTT. Protein: CASRPDQGAGNTIYF.

This clonotype was seen more than once but under ten times. The V gene is TRBV5-1, the J gene TRBJ2-2; TRBD1 might be the D (5 bases). Germline CDR1 and CDR2: SGHRS and YFSETQ. The CDR3 has 15 amino acids. V gave up 0 bases and J gave up 5 bases, with 11 bases separating them. CDR3 sequence (DNA): TGCGCCAGCAGCTTGGGGGGCCGATCTACCGGGGAGCTGTTTTTT. Protein: CASSLGGRSTGELFF.

A few counts support this clonotype. The chain employs TRBV19 and TRBJ1-1; D gene ambiguous. The germline CDR1 and CDR2 sequences are LNHDA and SQIVND (reference sequence). The V end lost 7 bases, the J end lost 0 bases, and 9 bases lay between the germline ends. This CDR3 region has 13 residues. This CDR3 reads CASTLRVNTEAFF. CDR3 sequence (DNA): TGTGCCAGTACCCTTCGGGTGAACACTGAAGCTTTCTTT.

V and J are TRBV7-9 and TRBJ2-5; TRBD2 matches at 13 bases. The CDR3 totals 21 residues. The V gene's germline CDR1 is SEHNR and CDR2 FQNEAQ (reference sequence). Losses at the gene ends were 5 bases for V and 1 base for J; bases not matched to a gene: 19. CDR3 sequence reads: CASSRGLQGTTSGRVQETQYF. The DNA of the CDR3 is TGTGCCAGCAGCCGGGGCTTACAGGGGACAACTAGCGGGAGGGTCCAAGAGACCCAGTACTTC.

This clonotype has only a few counts. The chain carries TRBV6-6 and TRBJ1-1, with D unclear. The germline V and J ends were trimmed by 1 base and 5 bases, with 17 bases remaining between them. The CDR3 loop spans 16 amino acids. Germline values: CDR1 MNHNY, CDR2 SVGAGI (reference sequence). The CDR3 sequence is CASSYFSAPASTEAFF. The CDR3 DNA is TGTGCCAGCAGTTACTTTTCGGCGCCAGCCTCTACTGAAGCTTTCTTT.

There are many counts of this clonotype. The chain carries TRBV28 and TRBJ2-3, with TRBD2 matching over 13 bases. V lost 11 bases and J lost 1; bases outside the gene matches: 3. CDR3 length: 14 residues. From germline, CDR1 is MDHEN and CDR2 SYDVKM. In DNA, the CDR3 is TGTGCCGGGACTAGCGGGACGGGCACAGATACGCAGTATTTT. It yields the protein CAGTSGTGTDTQYF. Together with reference TRBV28 and TRBJ2-3, the CDR3 gives the full variable domain: DVKVTQSSRYLVKRTGEKVFLECVQDMDHENMFWYRQDPGLGLRLIYFSYDVKMKEKGDIPEGYSVSREKKERFSLILESASTNQTSMYLCAGTSGTGTDTQYFGPGTRLTVL.

This clonotype came up many times. V gene TRBV20-1 combines with J gene TRBJ2-1, with 10 bases aligning to TRBD2. The germline V gene has CDR1 DFQATT and CDR2 SNEGSKA (reference sequence). V dropped 4 bases and J dropped 7; count of bases not matched to a gene: 4. The CDR3 length is 13 residues. The CDR3 bases are TGCAGTGCTACACCGGGACTAGCGAATGAGCAGTTCTTC. Amino acid sequence: CSATPGLANEQFF.

Ten or more counts support this clonotype. The chain carries TRBV24-1 and TRBJ2-5; unclear D gene. The CDR3 totals 15 residues. Germline V lookup: CDR1 KGHDR, CDR2 SFDVKD. The V end lost 3 bases, the J end lost 0 bases, and 10 bases lay between the germline ends. For the CDR3, the DNA is TGTGCCACCAGTGATACGTACAAGTACCAAGAGACCCAGTACTTC. Translating gives CATSDTYKYQETQYF.

This clonotype came up a few times. The V call is TRBV15, the J call TRBJ1-1; a weak D match, TRBD1 (5 bases). Germline CDR1 is LNHNV and CDR2 is YYDKDF (reference sequence). This CDR3 region has 15 residues. V lost 0 bases to trimming and J lost 6 bases, with 14 bases between them. CDR3 nucleotide sequence: TGTGCCACCAGCAGAGATCGGTCAGGGTCGGCTGAAGCTTTCTTT. It is translated as CATSRDRSGSAEAFF.

The genes are TRBV6-1 and TRBJ2-4; TRBD2 matches 7 bases. With 6 bases clipped from V and 0 bases from J, the junction kept 14 bases outside the gene matches. The CDR3 has 18 amino acids. CDR1 and CDR2 from the germline V gene are MNHNS and SASEGT. The CDR3 protein is CASSLGPAGLGAKNIQYF. For the CDR3, the DNA is TGTGCCAGCAGCCTTGGACCAGCGGGACTGGGAGCCAAAAACATTCAGTACTTC.

The V and J genes are TRBV7-9 and TRBJ2-1; 13 bases are a match to TRBD2. CDR3 length equals 21 residues. V was pared by 5 bases and J by 1 base, with 17 bases of the junction left unmatched. CDR1 is SEHNR, CDR2 FQNEAQ, per germline (reference sequence). The CDR3 sequence: CASSGRPSGLAGVGSYNEQFF. In DNA, the CDR3 is TGTGCCAGCAGCGGGCGACCTTCAGGACTAGCGGGAGTTGGGTCCTACAATGAGCAGTTCTTC.

This clonotype was seen a handful of times. The genes are TRBV4-1 and TRBJ1-2; D possibly corresponds to TRBD1 (6 bases). The CDR3 sequence is 14 residues long. Germline CDR1 MGHRA, CDR2 YSYEKL. V was shortened by 4 bases and J by 4 bases, with 13 bases between the two germline ends. The CDR3 loop reads CASSLPTDSYGYTF. The DNA for the CDR3 is TGCGCCAGCAGCCTACCTACGGACAGCTATGGCTACACCTTC.

The V and J genes are TRBV30 and TRBJ1-3; possibly TRBD1 for D (5 bases). The CDR3 sequence is 16 residues long. Per germline, CDR1 GTSNPN and CDR2 SVGIG (reference sequence). Trimming shortened V by 1 base and J by 4 bases, and 17 bases separated the two germline ends. The CDR3 nucleotides are TGTGCCTGGAGTGCCCCCTGGTCTGGGGGGGGAAACACCATATATTTT. This translates into CAWSAPWSGGGNTIYF.

This clonotype was seen ten or more times. The chain is built from TRBV9 and TRBJ2-3, with TRBD1 as a possible D gene (6 bases). Germline-derived CDR1 and CDR2 are SGDLS and YYNGEE. The CDR3 is 14 amino acids. V was clipped by 4 bases and J by 2 bases, with 11 bases between them. CDR3 bases: TGTGCCAGCAGCCTCTGGGACAACACAGATACGCAGTATTTT. This gives the protein CASSLWDNTDTQYF.

This clonotype was counted ten times or more. This chain joins TRBV20-1 and TRBJ1-1; unclear D gene. The CDR3 is 14 residues long. The V end was cut by 1 base, the J end by 6 bases, with 15 bases between. Germline V gives CDR1 DFQATT, CDR2 SNEGSKA (reference sequence). The CDR3 here is CSARAYGKRAEAFF. In DNA form, the CDR3 reads TGCAGTGCTAGAGCCTACGGGAAAAGGGCTGAAGCTTTCTTT.

Many counts were recorded for this clonotype. An end of the junction differs from the germline gene, which may be a read error. The CDR3 DNA is TGTGCCAGCAGCCTAGCGGGATTGGTCAATGAGCAGTTCTTC. Protein: CASSLAGLVNEQFF. The chain recombines TRBV7-8 with TRBJ2-1, with TRBD2 matching 9 bases. Germline V CDR1 and CDR2: SGHVS, FQNEAQ. There are 14 residues in the CDR3.

V and J are TRBV3-1 and TRBJ2-7; either TRBD1 or TRBD2 may fit D (5 bases each). V lost 3 bases to trimming and J lost 4 bases, with 19 bases between them. There are 16 residues in the CDR3. Germline V CDR1 and CDR2: LGHDT, YNNKEL (reference sequence). CDR3 nucleotide sequence: TGTGCCAGCAGCCACCTCCCGGGACGGAGAAGGTACGAGCAGTACTTC. Residues: CASSHLPGRRRYEQYF.

The table lists this clonotype with many counts. This sequence joins TRBV13 and TRBJ2-1, with 9 bases matching TRBD2. Germline V gene lookup returns CDR1 PRHDT and CDR2 FYEKMQ (reference sequence). The CDR3 runs 19 residues. Trimming at V came to 4 bases and at J to 1 base, leaving 14 bases not matched to a gene. CDR3 DNA: TGTGCCAGCAGCTCCCGAGGTAGCGGGAGTCAGCGTTCCTACAATGAGCAGTTCTTC. The encoded protein is CASSSRGSGSQRSYNEQFF.

This clonotype has a count of ten or more. V usage is TRBV7-2 and J usage is TRBJ2-7, with TRBD1 as a possible D gene (5 bases). Germline-derived CDR1 and CDR2 are SGHTA and FQGNSA. The CDR3 consists of 17 residues. Trimming took 1 base from V and 0 from J, leaving 16 bases between them. CDR3 DNA: TGTGCCAGCAGCTTAGGTGGTGGGCTAAGGGGCTCCTACGAGCAGTACTTC. It specifies CASSLGGGLRGSYEQYF.

At least ten counts were recorded for this clonotype. This chain links TRBV3-1 with TRBJ1-1; 7 bases match TRBD1. CDR1 LGHDT and CDR2 YNNKEL come from the germline V gene (reference sequence). This CDR3 contains 14 residues. V dropped 2 bases and J dropped 6; count of bases not matched to a gene: 6. CDR3 coding DNA: TGTGCCAGCAGCCAAAACAGGGGAGTGCCTGAAGCTTTCTTT. It yields the protein CASSQNRGVPEAFF.

This clonotype has at least ten counts. V is TRBV11-3 and J is TRBJ2-6; TRBD1 or TRBD2 may be the D gene (5 bases each). This CDR3 contains 15 residues. V lost 1 base to trimming and J lost 4 bases, with 8 bases between them. CDR1 is SGHNT and CDR2 is YENEEA in the germline V gene. This CDR3 is CASSLGEGGANVLTF. The CDR3 bases are TGTGCCAGCAGCTTAGGCGAGGGGGGGGCCAACGTCCTGACTTTC.

V gene TRBV5-1 combines with J gene TRBJ2-1, with 8 nucleotides matching TRBD1. CDR1 SGHRS and CDR2 YFSETQ come from the germline V gene. The CDR3 extends over 16 amino acids. V lost 0 bases to trimming and J lost 3 bases; unmatched junction nucleotides: 5. The CDR3 DNA sequence: TGCGCCAGCAGCTTGGCCGGACAGGGTGACTACAATGAGCAGTTCTTC. Its translation is CASSLAGQGDYNEQFF. The full variable domain, with the rest looked up from reference TRBV5-1 and TRBJ2-1, is KAGVTQTPRYLIKTRGQQVTLSCSPISGHRSVSWYQQTPGQGLQFLFEYFSETQRNKGNFPGRFSGRQFSNSRSEMNVSTLELGDSALYLCASSLAGQGDYNEQFFGPGTRLTVL.

This clonotype was seen repeatedly, ten times or more. The rearrangement joins TRBV28 to TRBJ2-7; possible D gene TRBD1, 5 bases. V was clipped by 2 bases and J by 3 bases, with 14 bases between them. There are 15 residues in the CDR3. Germline assignment: CDR1 MDHEN and CDR2 SYDVKM. DNA for the CDR3: TGTGCCAGCAGTTTAGGTGGAAGAAGGGGCTACGAGCAGTACTTC. Translation: CASSLGGRRGYEQYF.

There are a few counts of this clonotype. The chain couples TRBV29-1 to TRBJ1-2; 7 positions match TRBD1. The CDR3 runs to 13 residues. Germline CDR1 is SQVTM and CDR2 is ANQGSEA. Trimming removed 0 bases from V and 8 bases from J; junction bases left unmatched: 6. CDR3 nucleotide sequence: TGCAGCGTTGAAGATGGGAGGGGGCCAGGCTACACCTTC. Its protein is CSVEDGRGPGYTF.

This clonotype showed up many times. This chain connects TRBV6-1 to TRBJ2-2, with 7 positions matching TRBD2. V dropped 5 bases and J dropped 6; count of bases not matched to a gene: 9. The CDR3 runs to 15 residues. Germline V CDR1 and CDR2: MNHNS, SASEGT. CDR3 loop: CASSFRDRGAGELFF. Here the CDR3 DNA reads TGTGCCAGCAGTTTTCGGGACCGGGGGGCCGGGGAGCTGTTTTTT.